The 10 T cell receptor beta chains below all came from one sample that was sequenced in a study of T cell responses to AZD1222 COVID-19 vaccine. Generated by immunoSEQ multiplex PCR, the TCRdb table keeps only in-frame clones and is missing some. In the table there are roughly 130,000 clones, approximately 83% of which are singletons. The specimen comprised peripheral blood, sampled on day 0 of AZD1222 vaccination. The receptors here all came from an adult in good health.

This clone was seen a single time. This chain links TRBV18 with TRBJ1-3; D ambiguous. Trimming left V 3 bases short and J 0 bases short, with 9 bases between. The V gene's germline CDR1 is KGHSH and CDR2 LQKENI. This CDR3 comprises 15 residues. The CDR3 loop reads CASSPQAYSGNTIYF. The DNA of the CDR3 is TGTGCCAGCTCACCCCAGGCGTACTCTGGAAACACCATATATTTT.

This chain uses TRBV5-1 with TRBJ2-3; D is possibly TRBD1 (6 bases). CDR1 and CDR2 from the germline V gene are SGHRS and YFSETQ. Trimming pared 2 bases from V and 4 bases from J, leaving 17 bases between. The CDR3 extends over 16 amino acids. Here the CDR3 reads CASSFKTGPTPDTQYF. In DNA form, the CDR3 reads TGCGCCAGCAGCTTTAAGACAGGCCCGACCCCAGATACGCAGTATTTT. Full variable domain (remainder filled in from reference TRBV5-1 and TRBJ2-3): KAGVTQTPRYLIKTRGQQVTLSCSPISGHRSVSWYQQTPGQGLQFLFEYFSETQRNKGNFPGRFSGRQFSNSRSEMNVSTLELGDSALYLCASSFKTGPTPDTQYFGPGTRLTVL.

The genes are TRBV18 and TRBJ1-2, with D uncertain. The CDR3 loop spans 14 amino acids. CDR1 and CDR2 from the germline V gene are KGHSH and LQKENI. V lost 8 bases to trimming and J lost 3 bases, with 16 bases between them. CDR3 bases: TGTGCCAGCCAAAAGTACGATGGGGACTATGGCTACACCTTC. Amino acid sequence: CASQKYDGDYGYTF. Together with reference TRBV18 and TRBJ1-2, the CDR3 gives the full variable domain: NAGVMQNPRHLVRRRGQEARLRCSPMKGHSHVYWYRQLPEEGLKFMVYLQKENIIDESGMPKERFSAEFPKEGPSILRIQQVVRGDSAAYFCASQKYDGDYGYTFGSGTRLTVV.

The rearrangement links TRBV9 to TRBJ1-2, with TRBD1 matching over 10 bases. Germline loops: CDR1 SGDLS, CDR2 YYNGEE. CDR3 length equals 16 residues. V shed 4 bases and J 4 bases; nucleotides not matched to a gene: 10. The chain's CDR3 is CASSYFDRGLSYGYTF. As DNA, the CDR3 is TGTGCCAGCAGCTACTTCGACAGGGGGCTAAGCTATGGCTACACCTTC.

This chain uses TRBV5-1 with TRBJ2-1; D is unresolved. The length of the CDR3 is 14 residues. The V gene's germline CDR1 is SGHRS and CDR2 YFSETQ. The V and J ends lost 4 bases and 5 bases respectively, with 13 bases between them. CDR3 DNA sequence: TGCGCCAGCAGCGGAATCAGGTCAGACAATGAGCAGTTCTTC. Its protein product is CASSGIRSDNEQFF.

This sequence joins TRBV6-1 and TRBJ1-1; no reliable D call. V lost 2 bases to trimming and J lost 6 bases, with 7 bases between them. The CDR3 has 12 residues. Germline lookup yields CDR1 MNHNS and CDR2 SASEGT. The CDR3 DNA is TGTGCCAGCAGTGAACCCTTATCTGAAGCTTTCTTT. It specifies CASSEPLSEAFF.

The rearrangement links TRBV11-2 to TRBJ1-3; the D is unclear. Trimming stripped 0 bases from V and 0 bases from J, with 6 bases between. This CDR3 is built from 15 residues. Germline CDR1 is SGHAT and CDR2 is FQNNGV. The CDR3 is CASSLDRSSGNTIYF. The CDR3 DNA sequence: TGTGCCAGCAGCTTAGACCGGAGCTCTGGAAACACCATATATTTT.

This chain links TRBV7-3 with TRBJ1-4, with 7 bases matching TRBD1. With 6 bases clipped from V and 3 bases from J, the junction kept 13 bases outside the gene matches. This CDR3 is built from 17 residues. Germline lookup yields CDR1 SGHTA and CDR2 FQGTGA. As DNA, the CDR3 is TGTGCCAGCAGTGACCTCTTAGGGGGACAGCCTAATGAAAAACTGTTTTTT. Encoded protein: CASSDLLGGQPNEKLFF. Together with reference TRBV7-3 and TRBJ1-4, the CDR3 gives the full variable domain: GAGVSQTPSNKVTEKGKYVELRCDPISGHTALYWYRQSLGQGPEFLIYFQGTGAADDSGLPNDRFFAVRPEGSVSTLKIQRTERGDSAVYLCASSDLLGGQPNEKLFFGSGTQLSVL.

This clone appeared a single time. This rearrangement joins TRBV20-1 to TRBJ2-3; 11 bases line up with TRBD2. With V trimmed by 3 bases and J by 4 bases, 9 bases remained unmatched. Germline V gene data show CDR1 as DFQATT and CDR2 as SNEGSKA (reference sequence). The CDR3 has 16 residues. Here the CDR3 reads CSASGISGGVSDTQYF. The CDR3 DNA reads TGCAGTGCTAGTGGCATTAGCGGGGGGGTTTCAGATACGCAGTATTTT.

The chain recombines TRBV6-2 or TRBV6-3 with TRBJ2-1; tentatively, D is TRBD2 (6 bases). Trimming pared 3 bases from V and 6 bases from J, leaving 24 bases between. CDR3 length: 18 residues. CDR1 and CDR2 (germline): MNHEY, SVGEGT. The CDR3 reads CASSYFQVSGGRRNEQFF. The CDR3 region has the DNA TGTGCCAGCAGTTATTTCCAGGTGTCTGGGGGGAGGCGCAATGAGCAGTTCTTC.